These 4 T cell receptor beta chains came from one sample sequenced in a study of Ad26.COV2.S vaccination and SARS-CoV-2 variants. The repertoire was sequenced with immunoSEQ multiplex PCR; TCRdb's copy has only in-frame clones and lacks some. Among a few hundred thousand clones listed, 80% to 90% were seen once. Treatment here: about 20 received Ad26.COV2.S at low or high dose, single or two shots; 5 received placebo; per-sample allocation not given. Collection of samples fell on day 63 after the first vaccine or placebo injection. This material consisted of peripheral blood, taken in a trial of Ad26.COV2.S vaccine versus placebo. These receptors originate from a person between 18 and 60 years old who received the Ad26.COV2.S COVID-19 vaccine or a placebo.

The gene calls are TRBV28 and TRBJ2-7, with TRBD1 matching over 9 bases. V lost 6 bases, J lost 4 bases, and 4 bases stayed unmatched. From germline, CDR1 is MDHEN and CDR2 SYDVKM. The length of the CDR3 is 13 residues. The CDR3 sequence is CASSRQGDYEQYF. The CDR3 DNA sequence: TGTGCCAGCAGCCGACAGGGGGATTACGAGCAGTACTTC. The full variable domain, in which reference TRBV28 and TRBJ2-7 provide the parts outside the CDR3, is DVKVTQSSRYLVKRTGEKVFLECVQDMDHENMFWYRQDPGLGLRLIYFSYDVKMKEKGDIPEGYSVSREKKERFSLILESASTNQTSMYLCASSRQGDYEQYFGPGTRLTVT.

The chain links TRBV12-3 or TRBV12-4 to TRBJ1-5, with D possibly matching TRBD1 (6 bases). This CDR3 spans 13 amino acids. V was clipped by 6 bases and J by 4 bases, with 10 bases between them. CDR3 nucleotides: TGTGCCAGCAGCGCTGACAGGAATCAGCCCCAGCATTTT. Translating gives CASSADRNQPQHF.

The rearrangement joins TRBV19 to TRBJ2-7, with D possibly TRBD2 on 5 matching bases. V was clipped by 7 bases and J by 5 bases, with 18 bases between them. CDR1 is LNHDA and CDR2 is SQIVND in the germline V gene (reference sequence). The CDR3 totals 14 residues. Here the CDR3 reads CASTRTLTGNEQYF. CDR3 DNA: TGTGCCAGTACCCGGACGCTCACGGGGAACGAGCAGTACTTC.

This rearrangement joins TRBV7-2 to TRBJ2-7; 8 bases are a match to TRBD1. This CDR3 spans 15 amino acids. The V gene's germline CDR1 is SGHTA and CDR2 FQGNSA. V shed 5 bases and J 3 bases; nucleotides not matched to a gene: 9. CDR3 coding DNA: TGTGCCAGCAGCCCCGGGACAGGTATTTTCTACGAGCAGTACTTC. It yields the protein CASSPGTGIFYEQYF.